This section outlines one T cell receptor beta chain sequence together with its context. Its antigen is as yet unknown. These data come from a study of shared clonotypes between healthy human individuals. Looking at the study overall: CD4 naive and CD4 memory each took three plates per donor, while CD8 naive took two and CD8 memory one. Whole-study findings and limits: Larger estimated richness was generally seen in naive subsets than in memory subsets. Among non-shared clonotypes, generation probabilities were lower than among those shared by all four donors.

In germline, CDR1 is ENHRY, CDR2 SYGVKD. The CDR3 runs 12 residues. V lost 7 bases and J lost 5, with 9 bases in between. Each PCR replicate from the sorted subsets contained approximately 0.2 ug DNA, which is 25,000 to 30,000 T cell genomes. Repertoires were generated with immunoSEQ multiplex PCR, while TCRdb's copy carries only in-frame clones and drops some. Among more than 1,200,000 clones listed, about 98.5% were seen once. The source is a man aged 25 to 40 in good health. The chain couples TRBV10-3 to TRBJ2-1; no clear D gene. The sequenced material came from naive CD4+ T cells sorted from blood. Subset noted: CD45RA+ positively selected. CDR3 sequence reads: CAITGSHNEQFF. The CDR3 DNA is TGTGCCATCACCGGCAGCCACAATGAGCAGTTCTTC.